This TCR beta chain was obtained from a study of T cell responses to AZD1222 COVID-19 vaccine. This CDR3 has 15 residues. The V gene's germline CDR1 is SGDLS and CDR2 YYNGEE. Trimming took 4 bases from V and 4 from J, leaving 17 bases between them. Second-dose intervals of approximately 4 or approximately 12 weeks were pooled. Overall study findings and caveats: Only a handful of AZD1222 recipients, six or seven in all, had baseline seropositivity. With dominance at 160-218 and 743-854, vaccine-associated CD4 TCRs spanned spike. The study found Spike-specific TCR breadth and depth rose after two AZD1222 doses.

Repertoires were generated with immunoSEQ multiplex PCR, while TCRdb's copy carries only in-frame clones and drops some. The profile shows over 150,000 clones, around 85% of them singletons. As for this clone: Its antigen is still unknown.

The sequence derives from an adult who received the AZD1222 COVID-19 vaccine. The gene calls are TRBV9 and TRBJ1-2; D gene unclear. Sequenced material: peripheral blood, taken 28 days after the second AZD1222 dose. The DNA for the CDR3 is TGTGCCAGCAGCCGAGACGGAGGCCGAGCCTATGGCTACACCTTC. Residues: CASSRDGGRAYGYTF.